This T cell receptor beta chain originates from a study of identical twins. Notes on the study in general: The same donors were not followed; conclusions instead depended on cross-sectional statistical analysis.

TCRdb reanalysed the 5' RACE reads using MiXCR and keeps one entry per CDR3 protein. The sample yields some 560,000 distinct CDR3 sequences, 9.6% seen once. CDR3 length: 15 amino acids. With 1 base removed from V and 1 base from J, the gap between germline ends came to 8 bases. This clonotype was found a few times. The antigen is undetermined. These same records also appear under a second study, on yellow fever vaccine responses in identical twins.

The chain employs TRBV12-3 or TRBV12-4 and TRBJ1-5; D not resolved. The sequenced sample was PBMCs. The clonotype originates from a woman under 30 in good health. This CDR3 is CASSLGGKSNQPQHF. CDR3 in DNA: TGTGCCAGCAGTTTAGGAGGGAAGAGCAATCAGCCCCAGCATTTT.